This T cell receptor beta chain was found in a study of cytomegalovirus exposure and HLA in healthy donors (dated by TCRdb to 2017 to 2019). Regarding the study in general: An earlier analysis of roughly 630 of the donors reported roughly 270 Gb of sequence data and some 120 million unique TCR beta sequences from about 179 million T cells. An early release that covered about 600 HLA-typed donors contained approximately 290 gigabases of sequencing data and 65 million to 100 million unique TCR sequences. The genetic ancestry cluster associated with self-reported Caucasian donors included approximately 85% of the 300 to 450 genotyped donors. The study aimed to test whether cataloging public T cell receptors could reveal signatures of past pathogen exposure. The study used immunosequencing to profile the T cell repertoires of around 600 subjects and linked those repertoires to cytomegalovirus serostatus. Along with the roughly 610-subject first cohort, a separate validation cohort of around 110 different subjects was used. To predict cytomegalovirus infection status, the study brought together high-throughput TCR immunosequencing, statistical association of individual TCRs with disease status, and machine learning. A later analysis re-examined previously published TCR beta repertoires from around 670 donors and added high-resolution HLA genotyping to investigate patterns of TCR occurrence. Rather than using new phenotypic data, the later analysis identified candidate immune exposures from TCR beta sequences and from how often those sequences occurred across donors. An earlier analysis of 587 of the donors used high-throughput TCR beta sequencing to judge whether each TCR beta V gene segment behaved as functional or pseudogenic. Alongside the repertoire data, information on donor age, sex, ethnicity and CMV serostatus was compiled. A later genetic analysis took genome-wide SNP genotypes for about three fifths of the roughly 670 donors and used that subset as a discovery cohort. All discovery cohort repertoires had been generated using a single sequencing platform. Class I and class II HLA loci were covered by the typing at four-digit resolution. The number of typed donors differed by locus: 629-630 for A, B, C, DRB1 and DQB1; 522 for DQA1; approximately 600 for DPA1; and 400 to 480 for DPB1. About 5 DR-DQ haplotypes were handled as single units for association and clustering, since linkage in the cohort was strong. Among roughly 400 genotyped donors of the cohort, an average of roughly 240,000 unique TCR beta nucleotide sequences were sequenced per donor, roughly 20% of them non-productive.

A word on this clone: The specificity of this receptor is unknown. Base quality data are lacking; no much larger clone is found one base away.

The cohort consisted of hundreds of healthy bone marrow donors. At the time of sampling, all cohort members were nominally healthy, though unrecorded immune exposures were likely present. The donor was CMV seropositive and belonged to the group of around 300 seropositive cohort members. Each donor provided a peripheral blood sample, and peripheral blood mononuclear cells were used for TCR beta sequencing. The Qiagen DNeasy Blood Extraction Kit was used to extract genomic DNA from the blood cell samples. The receptor library was made with the immunoSEQ multiplex PCR assay. For the multiplex PCR, a mixture combining 60 forward primers for TCR Vbeta segments and 13 reverse primers for TCR Jbeta segments was used. The CDR3 region of rearranged TCR beta genes was amplified from genomic DNA by a multiplex PCR assay. The Illumina HiSeq System was used to sequence the amplified TCR beta libraries as 87-base-pair reads. The source study handled its data this way. A later analysis counted about 82 million unique TCR beta chains across the 550 to 750 repertoires, and roughly 11 million of these chains were shared by at least two donors. A nearest-neighbor algorithm error-corrected the raw reads and collapsed the reads into unique sequences, merging closely related sequences to remove PCR and sequencing errors. Alignment of CDR3 sequences to IMGT reference sequences was used to assign V, D and J gene segments. For a sequence to be retained, a match of at least six nucleotides to both a V gene segment and a J gene segment was required. A rearrangement was called productive if the CDR3 had no stop codons and remained in frame with V and J, and every other rearrangement was called non-productive. Following IMGT convention, CDR3 was defined as the stretch from the second conserved V-encoded cysteine to the conserved J-encoded phenylalanine. Sequences without an unambiguous match to a single V gene segment were excluded from the earlier analysis of approximately 600 of the donors. An earlier analysis of several hundred of the donors called V segments functional above 56.7% productive rearrangements and segregating when the between-donor standard deviation exceeded 5%. A statistical classification framework was built to diagnose cytomegalovirus status from the catalog of TCR beta chain sequences. In a later analysis, TCR nucleotide sequences were compared against IMGT/GENE-DB human TR gene sequences so that V and J genes could be assigned. In a later analysis, CDR3 sequences and most-parsimonious VDJ recombination scenarios were assigned using the TCRdist pipeline. A later analysis defined each TCR beta chain by its CDR3 amino acid sequence plus V-gene family, and excluded reads lacking a unique V-gene family. A later analysis removed 500 to 650 highly shared, low-generation-probability nucleotide sequences to deal with suspected cross-contamination and a sequencing artifact. For each public chain, a later analysis derived a clonal expansion index from normalized ranks of inferred template counts within each repertoire. In a later analysis, generation probabilities were computed with a VDJ recombination model fitted to out-of-frame rearrangements, and the resulting probabilities were checked against IGoR. A later analysis scored TCR-TCR, TCR-HLA and TCR-CMV co-occurrence with hypergeometric tests, applying a repertoire-size bias correction to TCR pairs. A later analysis estimated false discovery rates by permuting HLA or CMV assignments 20 times. In a later analysis, co-occurring TCRs were grouped with DBSCAN, and TCRdist sequence similarity was added when clustering was performed within HLA-allele-positive subsets. For co-occurrence clustering, repertoires with fewer than 30,000 or more than 120,000 public chains were excluded, along with about five repertoires with anomalous nucleotide sharing. TCRdb took over this immuneACCESS table, retaining in-frame rearrangements with V and J assigned. Such tables are incomplete; in checked studies, under half of the missing clones stem from an unresolved V gene, and the remainder is unexplained. That table gives V, J and clone size, and the DNA gave D and trimming. Counted in this sample were 200,000 or so clones; approximately 80% of them appeared once. The ten largest clonotypes hold around 2.2% of the sample.

The germline V gene supplies CDR1 SNHLY and CDR2 FYNNEI. Trimming costs V 6 bases and J 12 bases, and their ends lie 17 bases apart. Inclusive of the bounding cysteine and phenylalanine, the CDR3 is 13 residues long. Only the CDR3 DNA is retained, 39 bases long and in frame from the first base. Study-wide conclusions, independent of this receptor: HLA typing was unavailable for some donors at each locus, so association tests used only the typed subset. According to a later analysis, most CMV-associated TCR beta chains appeared to be HLA-restricted, and the HLA associations seemed to be driven largely by CMV exposure. A further reported finding was that TCR beta sequences accurately predicted the HLA-A and HLA-B alleles for most subjects in the first cohort. A later analysis found that HLA-associated TCR beta chains were more clonally expanded and had lower generation probabilities than equally common non-associated chains. In a later analysis, TCR association rates were found to vary across HLA loci, with the most associated TCRs seen for DRB1 alleles and the fewest for HLA-C alleles. The authors suggested that the approach could potentially be generalized to other disease states and immunological phenotypes. Strong co-occurrence of HLA alleles, especially DR and DQ, made assigning TCR associations to individual alleles difficult. CMV serostatus was the only immune exposure information available for the cohort. Correlated functional status among segregating V segments might reflect linkage disequilibrium, but an unknown experimental factor could not be ruled out. Some IMGT-functional V segments, including TRBV6-2 and TRBV6-3, could not be distinguished by the 87-base-pair reads and were therefore excluded. Most TCR sequences were observed very rarely across donors, whereas some public TCRs were present in many individuals. In vitro tests confirmed that a few of the cytomegalovirus-associated TCR beta chains recognize cytomegalovirus antigens. A later analysis associated 15,000 to 20,000 TCR beta sequences with specific HLA alleles at a false discovery rate of 0.05. The sequencing pipeline was judged likely to have produced a cluster of highly shared sequence variants as a technical artifact. The study gave a list of over 150 TCR beta chains associated with cytomegalovirus. In both the original and validation cohorts, the classifier was reported to diagnose cytomegalovirus status with high specificity and sensitivity. An earlier analysis of approximately 600 of the donors showed that most TCR beta V segments appeared in productive rearrangements either about 90% or about 30% of the time, which broadly matched IMGT annotations. Compared with the roughly 700-donor mean, donors in an Asian-associated ancestry cluster had fewer N-insertions in productive TCRs, according to a later genetic analysis. A later analysis reported that several top co-occurrence clusters appeared linked to parvovirus B19, influenza, CMV and Epstein-Barr virus. Only TCR beta chains were sequenced in this cohort, and the absence of alpha or paired-chain data limited detectable features. Because counts were too low, about 18 rarely observed V segments, including chromosome 9 orphons, were left out of the earlier analysis of over 550 of the donors. The presence/absence analyses assumed that sequencing depth was roughly uniform across donors, and that assumption may not be true. V-gene and J-gene trimming of TCR beta chains was associated with a missense DCLRE1C variant in a later genetic analysis, and the association was replicated in an independent cohort.

This sequence originates from a woman aged 18-35 years in good health and CMV-seropositive. The sequencing input was PBMCs. Here the chain combines TRBV2 and TRBJ1-4, with the D gene not clear enough to name. The encoded CDR3 is CASRASGNGELFF. The nucleotide sequence reads TGTGCCAGCAGGGCCTCCGGGAATGGGGAACTGTTTTTT.